These T cell receptor beta chains were read from a single sample in a study of OX40 agonist ivuxolimab in advanced cancers. Produced via immunoSEQ multiplex PCR; TCRdb's table is partial and in-frame only. The table includes roughly 64,000 clones, roughly 80% detected once. This specimen was CD4+ or CD8+ T cells sorted from blood, taken in a trial of the OX40 agonist ivuxolimab. The source is an adult with an advanced solid tumor such as melanoma, head and neck, liver or kidney cancer. Each CDR3 is given with its conserved first and last residue. Each record gives: clone size, D gene, J gene, V gene, CDR3 protein, CDR3 DNA. A D gene is named only where the DNA matches it firmly. Not every row has a clone size; where given, it reads once, few, many or a size class.

>-|-|TRBJ1-6|TRBV28
CASSFYNSPLHF
TGTGCCAGCAGTTTCTATAATTCACCCCTCCACTTT
>-|-|TRBJ1-1|TRBV29-1
CSVLRGSEAFF
TGCAGCGTTCTGAGGGGGTCTGAAGCTTTCTTT
>-|-|TRBJ1-1|TRBV5-6
CASSYDPGRTNTEAFF
TGTGCCAGCAGCTACGATCCGGGGAGGACGAACACTGAAGCTTTCTTT
>-|-|TRBJ1-6|TRBV4-1
CASSQELGVGSPLHF
TGCGCCAGCAGCCAAGAACTAGGAGTAGGTTCACCCCTCCACTTT
>once|-|TRBJ2-7|TRBV6-5
CASNTRGTRALEQYF
TGTGCCAGCAACACTAGGGGGACAAGGGCCCTCGAGCAGTACTTC
>-|TRBD2|TRBJ2-1|TRBV6-5
CASSYSGLGVNEQFF
TGTGCCAGCAGTTACTCGGGACTAGGAGTCAATGAGCAGTTCTTC
>-|-|TRBJ1-1|TRBV5-6
CASSQQGLGVTEAFF
TGTGCCAGCAGCCAACAGGGCTTGGGTGTCACTGAAGCTTTCTTT
>-|-|TRBJ2-5|TRBV7-2
CASSFGPARTQYF
TGTGCCAGCAGCTTCGGGCCGGCAAGGACCCAGTACTTC
>-|TRBD1|TRBJ1-3|TRBV6-1
CASSGTGGGNTIYF
TGTGCCAGCAGTGGGACAGGGGGAGGAAACACCATATATTTT
>once|-|TRBJ1-1|TRBV5-4
CASFKGPGNTEAFF
TGTGCCAGCTTCAAGGGGCCAGGGAACACTGAAGCTTTCTTT
>once|-|TRBJ2-1|TRBV18
CASSPPWSYDNEQFF
TGTGCCAGCTCACCACCGTGGAGCTACGACAATGAGCAGTTCTTC
>-|TRBD1|TRBJ1-5|TRBV19
CASSKGTGNHQPQHF
TGTGCCAGTAGTAAGGGGACAGGGAACCATCAGCCCCAGCATTTT
>-|-|TRBJ2-7|TRBV5-1
CASGFPGPGGYEQYF
TGCGCCAGCGGATTCCCGGGGCCCGGCGGATACGAGCAGTACTTC
>-|TRBD2|TRBJ2-7|TRBV11-3
CASSLDGRPLRGDYEQYF
TGTGCCAGCAGCTTAGACGGGAGGCCCCTTAGGGGAGACTACGAGCAGTACTTC
>-|TRBD2|TRBJ2-7|TRBV18
CASSRGLAGDQEQYF
TGTGCCAGCTCACGAGGACTAGCGGGAGATCAAGAGCAGTACTTC
>few|TRBD2|TRBJ2-1|TRBV6-6
CASSLSGSSYNEQFF
TGTGCCAGCAGCCTTAGCGGGAGTTCCTACAATGAGCAGTTCTTC
>-|-|TRBJ1-3|TRBV18
CASSLQGSSGNTIYF
TGTGCCAGCTCACTTCAGGGTTCCTCTGGAAACACCATATATTTT
>few|-|TRBJ2-7|TRBV5-1
CASSPDGFYEQYF
TGCGCCAGCAGCCCGGACGGGTTTTACGAGCAGTACTTC
>-|TRBD2|TRBJ2-7|TRBV9
CASSVASGSYEQYF
TGTGCCAGCAGCGTGGCTAGCGGCTCCTACGAGCAGTACTTC
>-|-|TRBJ2-2|TRBV7-3
CASSSPGFANTGELFF
TGTGCCAGCAGCTCCCCGGGGTTCGCGAACACCGGGGAGCTGTTTTTT
>few|-|TRBJ2-7|TRBV28
CASSLLMELGSAREQYF
TGTGCCAGCAGTTTATTAATGGAGTTGGGGTCCGCGAGGGAGCAGTACTTC
>-|TRBD2|TRBJ2-3|TRBV15
CATSRIRGVTDTQYF
TGTGCCACCAGCAGAATCCGGGGGGTCACAGATACGCAGTATTTT
>few|-|TRBJ2-2|TRBV6-5
CASSRGRTITGELFF
TGTGCCAGCAGTAGGGGGAGGACTATCACCGGGGAGCTGTTTTTT
>-|-|TRBJ2-7|TRBV6-6
CASSYSVGSEQYF
TGTGCCAGCAGTTACTCGGTAGGATCCGAGCAGTACTTC
>-|-|TRBJ2-3|TRBV5-1
CASSLGDPSTDTQYF
TGCGCCAGCAGCTTGGGGGACCCCAGCACAGATACGCAGTATTTT
>-|-|TRBJ2-5|TRBV20-1
CSARRSETQYF
TGCAGTGCTCGGAGGAGTGAGACCCAGTACTTC
>few|-|TRBJ2-2|TRBV7-9
CASSSRDLIGELFF
TGTGCCAGCAGCTCAAGGGACCTCATCGGGGAGCTGTTTTTT
>-|TRBD1|TRBJ2-3|TRBV5-1
CASSTDRATDTQYF
TGCGCCAGCAGCACGGACAGGGCCACAGATACGCAGTATTTT
>-|TRBD2|TRBJ2-3|TRBV6-4
CASSELAGRIPTQYF
TGTGCCAGCAGTGAACTAGCGGGACGAATCCCCACGCAGTATTTT
>-|TRBD2|TRBJ2-1|TRBV6-1
CAGQTSGRAGEQFF
TGTGCCGGCCAGACTAGCGGGAGGGCGGGTGAGCAGTTCTTC
>-|TRBD1|TRBJ1-2|TRBV5-6
CASSLEGGGRARGYTF
TGTGCCAGCAGCTTGGAAGGAGGGGGCAGGGCTCGGGGCTACACCTTC
>-|-|TRBJ2-3|TRBV6-5
CASSWMGTDTQYF
TGTGCCAGCAGTTGGATGGGCACAGATACGCAGTATTTT
>-|-|TRBJ1-2|TRBV14
CASSQDLGLYGYTF
TGTGCCAGCAGCCAAGATCTTGGACTCTATGGCTACACCTTC
>-|-|TRBJ2-7|TRBV11-3
CASSLMDLGEQYF
TGTGCCAGCAGCTTAATGGACCTGGGCGAGCAGTACTTC
>-|-|TRBJ1-1|TRBV6-5
CASSYRVARMNTEAFF
TGTGCCAGCAGTTACAGGGTAGCTCGGATGAACACTGAAGCTTTCTTT
>-|-|TRBJ2-1|TRBV27
CASSARVSYNEQFF
TGTGCCAGCAGTGCCAGGGTTTCCTACAATGAGCAGTTCTTC
>-|TRBD1|TRBJ1-6|TRBV5-1
CASGTENSPLHF
TGCGCCAGCGGGACAGAGAATTCACCCCTCCACTTT
>-|-|TRBJ2-5|TRBV9
CASSVDGVYQETQYF
TGTGCCAGCAGCGTAGATGGAGTGTACCAAGAGACCCAGTACTTC
>few|TRBD2|TRBJ2-3|TRBV5-6
CASSIPGLAYSTDTQYF
TGTGCCAGCAGCATACCGGGACTAGCGTATAGCACAGATACGCAGTATTTT
>-|TRBD1|TRBJ1-3|TRBV27
CASSPGTGLNTIYF
TGTGCCAGCAGTCCTGGGACAGGGTTAAACACCATATATTTT
>few|TRBD1|TRBJ1-1|TRBV28
CASSPEGQGNTEAFF
TGTGCCAGCAGTCCTGAGGGACAGGGGAACACTGAAGCTTTCTTT
>-|-|TRBJ2-7|TRBV2
CASSEGLYEQYF
TGTGCCAGCAGCGAGGGGCTTTACGAGCAGTACTTC
>-|-|TRBJ1-5|TRBV7-6
CASSLAQGGNQPQHF
TGTGCCAGCAGCTTAGCGCAGGGAGGCAATCAGCCCCAGCATTTT
>-|-|TRBJ2-7|TRBV7-2
CASSLTGWDNYEQYF
TGTGCCAGCAGCTTAACCGGGTGGGACAACTACGAGCAGTACTTC
>once|-|TRBJ2-7|TRBV19
CASSMAAGAPGEQYF
TGTGCCAGTAGTATGGCGGCGGGGGCCCCGGGAGAGCAGTACTTC
>-|-|TRBJ2-7|TRBV5-4
CASSPEAHRQSYEQYF
TGTGCCAGCAGCCCCGAAGCGCACAGGCAGTCCTACGAGCAGTACTTC
>-|-|TRBJ1-1|TRBV5-1
CASSFSSMNTEAFF
TGCGCCAGCAGCTTCAGTAGTATGAACACTGAAGCTTTCTTT
>-|-|TRBJ2-3|TRBV10-1
CASSQDSTDTQYF
TGCGCCAGCAGCCAGGACAGCACAGATACGCAGTATTTT
>-|-|TRBJ2-7|TRBV6-5
CASRDLRSSYEQYF
TGTGCCAGCAGAGATCTAAGGAGCTCCTACGAGCAGTACTTC
>few|TRBD1|TRBJ2-5|TRBV6-5
CASRLGQGARETQYF
TGTGCCAGCAGACTCGGACAGGGGGCGCGGGAGACCCAGTACTTC
>-|-|TRBJ1-6|TRBV6-1
CASSGAGQIYNSPLHF
TGTGCCAGCAGTGGCGCAGGACAGATCTATAATTCACCCCTCCACTTT
>-|-|TRBJ2-4|TRBV6-1
CASRISGAKNIQYF
TGTGCCAGCAGGATCAGTGGAGCCAAAAACATTCAGTACTTC
>-|-|TRBJ2-5|TRBV19
CASSNRQETQYF
TGTGCCAGTAGTAACAGGCAAGAGACCCAGTACTTC
>-|TRBD1|TRBJ1-1|TRBV5-1
CASSSGQGHTEAFF
TGCGCCAGCAGCTCCGGACAGGGTCACACTGAAGCTTTCTTT
>-|TRBD1|TRBJ2-2|TRBV30
CAWQTGITGELFF
TGTGCCTGGCAGACAGGGATCACCGGGGAGCTGTTTTTT
>-|-|TRBJ1-5|TRBV10-2
CASSEIRQNQPQHF
TGCGCCAGCAGTGAGATTCGACAGAATCAGCCCCAGCATTTT